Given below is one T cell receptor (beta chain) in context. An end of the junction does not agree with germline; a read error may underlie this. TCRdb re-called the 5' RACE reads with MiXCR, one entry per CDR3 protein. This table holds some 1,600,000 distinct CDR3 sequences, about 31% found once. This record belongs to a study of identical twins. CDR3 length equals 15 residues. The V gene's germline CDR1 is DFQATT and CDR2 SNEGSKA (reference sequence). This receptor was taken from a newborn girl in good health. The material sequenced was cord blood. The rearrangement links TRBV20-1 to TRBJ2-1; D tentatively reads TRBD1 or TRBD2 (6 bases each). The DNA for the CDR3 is TGCAGTTCTAGGCCCCCGGGGGCCCACTACAATGAGCAGTTCTTC. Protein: CSSRPPGAHYNEQFF.